This paragraph reports one T cell receptor (beta chain). Its antigen remains unidentified. Trimming removed 5 bases from V and 3 bases from J; junction bases left unmatched: 12. Germline assignment: CDR1 SGHVS and CDR2 FQNEAQ. The CDR3 has 16 residues. The record originates from a study of cytomegalovirus exposure and HLA in healthy donors. Regarding the study as a whole: At a 0.05 false discovery rate, a later analysis found approximately 15,000 TCR beta sequences to be associated with HLA alleles. The authors enumerated under 200 TCR beta chains as linked to cytomegalovirus. It was likely that a cluster of highly shared sequence variants was a sequencing artifact.

Healthy people donating bone marrow made up the donors. Amplification used 60 Vbeta primers and 13 Jbeta primers. Assay used: immunoSEQ multiplex PCR; TCRdb lists only in-frame clones, some missing. The sample consists of some 66,000 clones, 80% to 90% of them appearing once. This TCR derives from a woman between 25 and 40 years old in good health and CMV-seronegative. J is TRBJ1-2 and V is TRBV7-8; 7 nucleotides match TRBD1. The sequencing input was PBMCs. This CDR3 is CASSQGRRGRDYGYTF. The CDR3 DNA reads as TGTGCCAGCAGCCAGGGGCGGAGGGGGCGCGACTATGGCTACACCTTC.